This TCR beta chain was observed in a study of blood T cell repertoires in COVID-19. The wider study: Samples came from the United States, Italy and Spain, spanning acute and convalescent COVID-19. Nucleic acid was either cDNA or gDNA, and it came from T cells, B-cell-depleted T cells, or PBMCs.

Only in-frame clones appear in the TCRdb table, and some are missing; sequencing was by immunoSEQ multiplex PCR. The sample shows fewer than 300,000 clones, about 88% of them seen only once. Per the germline V gene, CDR1 is SGHRS and CDR2 is YFSETQ. V dropped 0 bases and J dropped 2 bases, with 8 bases sitting between them. The CDR3 covers 15 residues. The origin of this receptor is a man aged 55-75 years who had recovered from COVID-19. The chain links TRBV5-1 to TRBJ2-2; D is unclear. The sample taken for sequencing was peripheral blood. In nucleotides, the CDR3 is TGCGCCAGCAGCTTGGAGCGCCCTAACACCGGGGAGCTGTTTTTT. Encoded protein: CASSLERPNTGELFF. Combining the CDR3 with reference TRBV5-1 and TRBJ2-2 gives the whole variable domain KAGVTQTPRYLIKTRGQQVTLSCSPISGHRSVSWYQQTPGQGLQFLFEYFSETQRNKGNFPGRFSGRQFSNSRSEMNVSTLELGDSALYLCASSLERPNTGELFFGEGSRLTVL.